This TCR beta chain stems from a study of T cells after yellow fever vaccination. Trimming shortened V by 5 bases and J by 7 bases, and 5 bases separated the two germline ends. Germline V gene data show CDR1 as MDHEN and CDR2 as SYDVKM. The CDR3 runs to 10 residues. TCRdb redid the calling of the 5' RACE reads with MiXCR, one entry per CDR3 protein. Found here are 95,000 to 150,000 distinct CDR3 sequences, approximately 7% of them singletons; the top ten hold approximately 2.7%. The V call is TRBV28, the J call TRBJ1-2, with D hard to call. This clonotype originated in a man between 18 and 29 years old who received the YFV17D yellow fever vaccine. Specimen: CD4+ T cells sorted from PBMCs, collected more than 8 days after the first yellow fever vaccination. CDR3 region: CASSNVGYTF. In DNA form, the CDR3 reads TGTGCCAGCAGTAACGTTGGCTACACCTTC.